This T cell receptor (beta chain) was captured in a study of PD-1 blockade in mismatch repair-deficient tumors. Study as a whole: All were previously treated, progressing patients with about twelve mismatch repair-deficient cancer types.

Deletions cut 5 bases from V and 1 base from J, with 11 bases between. The CDR3 loop spans 14 amino acids. CDR1 is LNHNV, CDR2 YYDKDF, per germline (reference sequence). Method: immunoSEQ multiplex PCR; TCRdb's copy keeps in-frame clones and lacks some. The sample records tens of thousands of clones, about 82% being singletons. The TCR-sequenced patients were three responders to pembrolizumab. Specimen: peripheral blood, collected 44 weeks after starting pembrolizumab. The chain joins TRBV15 to TRBJ1-1; maybe TRBD1 (5 bases). The receptor comes from an adult with mismatch repair-deficient cancer. The CDR3 sequence: CATSPRGRNTEAFF. Written as DNA, the CDR3 is TGTGCCACCAGCCCCCGGGGGAGGAACACTGAAGCTTTCTTT.